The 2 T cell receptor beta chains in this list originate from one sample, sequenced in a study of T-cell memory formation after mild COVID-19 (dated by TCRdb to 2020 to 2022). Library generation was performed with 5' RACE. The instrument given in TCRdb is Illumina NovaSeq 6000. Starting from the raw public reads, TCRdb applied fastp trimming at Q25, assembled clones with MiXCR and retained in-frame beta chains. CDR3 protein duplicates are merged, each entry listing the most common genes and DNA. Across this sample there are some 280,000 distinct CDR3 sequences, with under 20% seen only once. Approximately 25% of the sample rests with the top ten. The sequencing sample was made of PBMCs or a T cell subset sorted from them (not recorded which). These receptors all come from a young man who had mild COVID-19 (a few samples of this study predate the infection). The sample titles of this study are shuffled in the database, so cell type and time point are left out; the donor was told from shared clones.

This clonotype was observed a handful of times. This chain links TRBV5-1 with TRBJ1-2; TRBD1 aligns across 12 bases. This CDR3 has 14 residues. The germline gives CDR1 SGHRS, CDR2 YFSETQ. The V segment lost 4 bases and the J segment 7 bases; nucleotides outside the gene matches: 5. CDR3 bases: TGCGCCAGCAGCGGGGGACAGGGGGCGTTTGGCTACACCTTC. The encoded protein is CASSGGQGAFGYTF.

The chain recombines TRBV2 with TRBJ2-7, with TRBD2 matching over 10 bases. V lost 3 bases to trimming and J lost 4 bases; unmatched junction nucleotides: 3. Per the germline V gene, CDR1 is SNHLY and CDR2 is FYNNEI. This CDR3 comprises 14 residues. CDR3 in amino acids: CASSEGSGGYEQYV. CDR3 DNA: TGTGCCAGCAGTGAGGGTAGCGGGGGGTACGAGCAGTACGTC.